The 13 T cell receptor beta chains below come from one sample, sequenced in a study of CD8+CD57+ T cells in acquired aplastic anemia. Profiling of TCR beta VDJ combinations and CDR3 sequences used genomic DNA as template. Via MiXCR, TCRdb re-called the reads, giving one row per CDR3 protein. The data show around 150,000 distinct CDR3 sequences, about 40% seen once. The sequenced material came from sorted CD4+, CD8+, or CD8+CD57+ T cells (not recorded which) from PBMCs. The origin of the receptors is a human donor in good health, serving as a control.

This clonotype showed up just a few times. V is TRBV6-2 or TRBV6-3 and J is TRBJ1-1; the match to TRBD1 covers 9 bases. Germline lookup yields CDR1 MNHEY and CDR2 SVGEGT. This CDR3 contains 12 residues. Trimming cost V 6 bases and J 11 bases; bases outside gene matches: 7. CDR3 in DNA: TGTGCCAGCAGCTCCCCCGGGACAGGGGCTTTCTTT. This translates into CASSSPGTGAFF.

This clonotype was detected ten times or more. The chain carries TRBV10-3 and TRBJ1-6, with D perhaps matching TRBD1 (5 bases). CDR3 length equals 14 residues. Germline V gene lookup returns CDR1 ENHRY and CDR2 SYGVKD. The V end was cut by 8 bases, the J end by 8 bases, with 16 bases between. CDR3 loop: CAIGARGDDSPLHF. For the CDR3, the DNA is TGTGCCATCGGGGCGCGGGGTGATGATTCACCCCTCCACTTT.

Worth noting for this clonotype: Since no conserved phenylalanine or tryptophan closes the CDR3, a read error is the likely cause. This chain joins TRBV7-9 and TRBJ1-4; D is unresolved. The germline CDR1 and CDR2 sequences are SEHNR and FQNEAQ (reference sequence). V shed 4 bases and J shed 0 bases, with 3 bases lying between them. CDR3 length: 13 amino acids. CDR3 sequence: CASSSSTNEKLFL. CDR3 in DNA: TGTGCCAGCAGCTCCTCAACTAATGAAAAACTGTTTTTA.

There are many counts of this clonotype. V is TRBV6-5 and J is TRBJ1-1; D is ambiguous. Germline V gives CDR1 MNHEY, CDR2 SVGAGI. The CDR3 covers 13 residues. V was clipped by 7 bases and J by 0 bases, with 9 bases between them. The CDR3 sequence: CASTSVMNTEAFF. The CDR3, as DNA: TGTGCCAGCACTTCGGTCATGAACACTGAAGCTTTCTTT.

This clonotype showed up many times. V gene TRBV20-1 combines with J gene TRBJ2-3; the match to TRBD2 covers 8 bases. The CDR3 totals 14 residues. Germline-derived CDR1 and CDR2 are DFQATT and SNEGSKA (reference sequence). V shed 0 bases and J 1 base; nucleotides not matched to a gene: 0. CDR3 in amino acids: CSAREAGGTDTQYF. In DNA, the CDR3 is TGCAGTGCTAGAGAAGCGGGGGGCACAGATACGCAGTATTTT.

The V and J genes are TRBV9 and TRBJ1-2; D ambiguous. Germline V CDR1 and CDR2: SGDLS, YYNGEE. The CDR3 loop spans 13 amino acids. Trimming stripped 2 bases from V and 5 bases from J, with 10 bases between. DNA for the CDR3: TGTGCCAGCAGCGTCAATGGGCAGTATGGCTACACCTTC. This codes for CASSVNGQYGYTF.

J is TRBJ2-1 and V is TRBV20-1; 13 nucleotides align to TRBD2. Germline V CDR1 and CDR2: DFQATT, SNEGSKA (reference sequence). Trimming removed 5 bases from V and 9 bases from J; junction bases left unmatched: 7. The CDR3 is 14 residues long. The CDR3 DNA sequence: TGCAGTGCTGGGGGGACTAGCGGGACTCGTGAGCAGTTCTTC. It is translated as CSAGGTSGTREQFF.

V gene TRBV20-1 combines with J gene TRBJ2-7, with TRBD1 identical over 8 bases. V was clipped by 5 bases and J by 6 bases; unmatched bases: 9. The germline V gene encodes CDR1 DFQATT and CDR2 SNEGSKA (reference sequence). CDR3 size: 13 residues. CDR3: CSASDRGQVEQYF. The CDR3, as DNA: TGCAGTGCTTCTGACAGGGGTCAGGTCGAGCAGTACTTC.

Note on this clonotype: This may stem from a read error, because a much larger clone lies one nucleotide away. The gene calls are TRBV20-1 and TRBJ1-2, with a weak D call TRBD1 (6 bases). CDR1 and CDR2 (germline): DFQATT, SNEGSKA (reference sequence). The CDR3 totals 12 residues. The CDR3 sequence is CSAGEAGEGYTF. CDR3 nucleotide sequence: TGCAGTGCTGGAGAGGCAGGGGAAGGCTACACCTTC.

The chain uses TRBV12-3 or TRBV12-4 and TRBJ2-1; D is possibly TRBD1 (6 bases). This CDR3 spans 18 amino acids. Trimming shortened V by 8 bases and J by 6 bases, and 29 bases separated the two germline ends. The CDR3 DNA reads as TGTGCCAGCTCATCCTTACAAAGGGGGTTCAAATCTCTCAATGAGCAGTTCTTC. Residues: CASSSLQRGFKSLNEQFF.

In its sample, this clonotype was seen many times. The V gene is TRBV15, the J gene TRBJ2-6; D gene ambiguous. Trimming cost V 1 base and J 0 bases, with 7 bases left between them. Germline V lookup: CDR1 LNHNV, CDR2 YYDKDF (reference sequence). CDR3 length: 16 amino acids. The CDR3 loop is CATSRGRNSGANVLTF. The CDR3, as DNA: TGTGCCACCAGCAGAGGCCGGAACTCTGGGGCCAACGTCCTGACTTTC.

This clonotype was recorded many times. The genes are TRBV5-4 and TRBJ2-1; 11 nucleotides line up with TRBD2. With 3 bases clipped from V and 7 bases from J, the junction kept 3 bases outside the gene matches. Germline V gene lookup returns CDR1 SGHNT and CDR2 YYREEE (reference sequence). This CDR3 comprises 14 residues. The CDR3 nucleotides read TGTGCCAGCAGCTCCCCTAGCGGGAGGAATGAGCAGTTCTTC. Translating gives CASSSPSGRNEQFF.

This clonotype occurred a few times. V and J are TRBV7-9 and TRBJ1-6; no clear D. Per germline, CDR1 SEHNR and CDR2 FQNEAQ (reference sequence). The CDR3 totals 14 residues. Trimming left V 1 base short and J 6 bases short, with 7 bases between. CDR3 region: CASSLEQVNSPLHF. The CDR3 bases are TGTGCCAGCAGCTTAGAACAAGTTAATTCACCCCTCCACTTT.